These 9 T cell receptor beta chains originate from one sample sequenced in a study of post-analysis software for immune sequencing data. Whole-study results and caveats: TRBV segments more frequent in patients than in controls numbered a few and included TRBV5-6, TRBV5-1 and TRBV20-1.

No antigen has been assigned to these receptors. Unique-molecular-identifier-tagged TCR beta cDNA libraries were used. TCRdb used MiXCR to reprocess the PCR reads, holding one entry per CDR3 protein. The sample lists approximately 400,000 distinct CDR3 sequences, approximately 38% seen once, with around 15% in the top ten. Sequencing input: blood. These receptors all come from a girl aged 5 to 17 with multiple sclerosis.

CDR3 coding DNA: TGTGCCAGCAGCCGCGGACAGGGGCACAATGAGCAGTTCTTC. This translates into CASSRGQGHNEQFF. This chain connects TRBV7-3 to TRBJ2-1, with 9 bases that match TRBD1. The V segment lost 5 bases and the J segment 5 bases; nucleotides outside the gene matches: 4. The CDR3 loop spans 14 amino acids. Germline values: CDR1 SGHTA, CDR2 FQGTGA.

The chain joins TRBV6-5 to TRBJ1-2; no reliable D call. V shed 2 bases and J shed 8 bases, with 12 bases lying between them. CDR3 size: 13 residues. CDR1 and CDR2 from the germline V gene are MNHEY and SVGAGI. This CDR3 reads CASSYGPFTGYTF. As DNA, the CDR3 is TGTGCCAGCAGTTACGGCCCTTTTACCGGCTACACCTTC.

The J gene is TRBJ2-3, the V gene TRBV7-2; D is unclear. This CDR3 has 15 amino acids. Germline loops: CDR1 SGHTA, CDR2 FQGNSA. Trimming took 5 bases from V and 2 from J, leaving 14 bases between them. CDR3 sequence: CASSPDSRYTDTQYF. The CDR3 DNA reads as TGTGCCAGCAGCCCCGACTCGAGATACACAGATACGCAGTATTTT.

In nucleotides, the CDR3 is TGTGCCAGCAGTCCGGGCGGCACCTATGCAACTAATGAAAAACTGTTTTTT. This gives the protein CASSPGGTYATNEKLFF. The chain links TRBV7-6 to TRBJ1-4; no firm D call. Trimming stripped 6 bases from V and 0 bases from J, with 17 bases between. Germline V gene sequence: CDR1 SGHVS, CDR2 FNYEAQ. The length of the CDR3 is 17 residues.

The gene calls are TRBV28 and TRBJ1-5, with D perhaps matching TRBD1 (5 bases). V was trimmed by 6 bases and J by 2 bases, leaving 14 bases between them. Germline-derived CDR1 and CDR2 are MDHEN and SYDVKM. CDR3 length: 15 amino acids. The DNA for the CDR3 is TGTGCCAGCAGCTCCGGGGGAAGGGGCAATCAGCCCCAGCATTTT. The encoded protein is CASSSGGRGNQPQHF.

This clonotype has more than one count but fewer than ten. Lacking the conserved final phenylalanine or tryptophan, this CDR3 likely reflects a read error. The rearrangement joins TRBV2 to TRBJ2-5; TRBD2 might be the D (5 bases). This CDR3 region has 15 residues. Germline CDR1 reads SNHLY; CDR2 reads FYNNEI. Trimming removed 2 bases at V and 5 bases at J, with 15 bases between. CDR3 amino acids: CASSEKILGEETQYL. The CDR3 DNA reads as TGTGCCAGCAGTGAAAAAATATTGGGAGAGGAGACCCAGTACTTA.

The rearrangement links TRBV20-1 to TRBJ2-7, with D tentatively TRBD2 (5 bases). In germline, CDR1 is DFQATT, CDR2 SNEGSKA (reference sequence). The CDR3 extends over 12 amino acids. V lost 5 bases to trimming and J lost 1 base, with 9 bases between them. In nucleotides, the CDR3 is TGCAGTGCTGTACGGGGTTCCTACGAGCAGTACTTC. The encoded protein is CSAVRGSYEQYF.

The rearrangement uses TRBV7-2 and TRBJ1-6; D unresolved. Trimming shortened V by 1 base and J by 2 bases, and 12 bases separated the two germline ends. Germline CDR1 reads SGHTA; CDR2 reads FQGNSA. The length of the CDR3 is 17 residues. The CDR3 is CASSLGAPVAYNSPLHF. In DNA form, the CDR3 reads TGTGCCAGCAGCTTAGGGGCCCCAGTGGCCTATAATTCACCCCTCCACTTT. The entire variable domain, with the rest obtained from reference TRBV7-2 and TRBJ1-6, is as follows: GAGVSQSPSNKVTEKGKDVELRCDPISGHTALYWYRQSLGQGLEFLIYFQGNSAPDKSGLPSDRFSAERTGGSVSTLTIQRTQQEDSAVYLCASSLGAPVAYNSPLHFGNGTRLTVT.

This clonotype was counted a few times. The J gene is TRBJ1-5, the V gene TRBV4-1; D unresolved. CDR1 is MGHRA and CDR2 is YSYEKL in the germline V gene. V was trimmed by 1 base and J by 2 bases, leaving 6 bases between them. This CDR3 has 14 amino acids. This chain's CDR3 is CASSQVMGNQPQHF. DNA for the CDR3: TGCGCCAGCAGCCAAGTTATGGGCAATCAGCCCCAGCATTTT.